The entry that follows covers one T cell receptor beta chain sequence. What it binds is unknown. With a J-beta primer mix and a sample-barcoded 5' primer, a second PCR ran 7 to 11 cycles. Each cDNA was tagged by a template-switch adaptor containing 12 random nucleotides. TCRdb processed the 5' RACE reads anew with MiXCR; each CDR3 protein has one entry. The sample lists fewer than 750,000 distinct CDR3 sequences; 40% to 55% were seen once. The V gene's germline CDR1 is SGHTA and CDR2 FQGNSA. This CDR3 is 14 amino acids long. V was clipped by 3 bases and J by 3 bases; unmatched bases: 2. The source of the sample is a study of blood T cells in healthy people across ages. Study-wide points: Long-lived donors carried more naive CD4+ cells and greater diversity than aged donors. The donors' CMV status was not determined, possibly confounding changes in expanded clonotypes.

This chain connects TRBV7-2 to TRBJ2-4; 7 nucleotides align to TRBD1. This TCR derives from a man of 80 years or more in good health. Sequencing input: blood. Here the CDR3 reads CASSFRGFKNIQYF. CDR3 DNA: TGTGCCAGCAGCTTCAGGGGGTTCAAAAACATTCAGTACTTC.